These T cell receptor beta chains were read from a single sample in a study of cytomegalovirus exposure and HLA in healthy donors. Some clones are missing from TCRdb's copy, which holds only in-frame ones; the method was immunoSEQ multiplex PCR. The sample includes roughly 150,000 clones, approximately 84% of them seen just once. The sample consisted of PBMCs. The receptors stem from a woman between 18 and 29 years old in good health and CMV-seronegative. CDR3s include the opening cysteine and the closing phenylalanine or tryptophan. The D gene is left open where the match is weak. Rows may omit the clone size; those that give it use once, few, many or a size class.

TRBD1	TRBV9	TRBJ2-2	15	.	TGTGCCAGCAGCCCCGGGACAGCGAACACCGGGGAGCTGTTTTTT	CASSPGTANTGELFF
.	TRBV9	TRBJ2-3	15	once	TGTGCCAGCAGCCCTCGGGATGGCCGCACAGATACGCAGTATTTT	CASSPRDGRTDTQYF
TRBD2	TRBV28	TRBJ2-1	18	.	TGTGCCAGCAGTTCCCGTCCCCATACTAGCGGGAGGGCCCGCGAGCAGTTCTTC	CASSSRPHTSGRAREQFF
TRBD2	TRBV4-3	TRBJ2-1	16	.	TGCGCCAGCAGCCCCCAACTAGCGGGCGGTGGGTATGAGCAGTTCTTC	CASSPQLAGGGYEQFF
TRBD2	TRBV5-1	TRBJ2-3	18	.	TGCGCCAGCAGCTTGGCGGTAGCGGGGGGCCCGGAGGCAGATACGCAGTATTTT	CASSLAVAGGPEADTQYF
.	TRBV6-5	TRBJ2-1	15	.	TGTGCCAGCAGGTACCGCGGGGGCGCCTACAATGAGCAGTTCTTC	CASRYRGGAYNEQFF
.	TRBV2	TRBJ2-7	11	.	TGTGCCAGCAGTGTCGTCTACGAGCAGTACTTC	CASSVVYEQYF
TRBD1	TRBV9	TRBJ2-5	16	.	TGTGCCAGCAGCGTAGACGGCAGGGGGCTTACAGAGACCCAGTACTTC	CASSVDGRGLTETQYF
TRBD1	TRBV4-2	TRBJ2-7	15	.	TGTGCCAGCAGCCAAGACTGGGACAGGGCCTACGAGCAGTACTTC	CASSQDWDRAYEQYF
TRBD2	TRBV28	TRBJ2-7	15	.	TGTGCCAGCAGTTTCGTAAGGACTAGTGTAGGCGAGCAGTACTTC	CASSFVRTSVGEQYF